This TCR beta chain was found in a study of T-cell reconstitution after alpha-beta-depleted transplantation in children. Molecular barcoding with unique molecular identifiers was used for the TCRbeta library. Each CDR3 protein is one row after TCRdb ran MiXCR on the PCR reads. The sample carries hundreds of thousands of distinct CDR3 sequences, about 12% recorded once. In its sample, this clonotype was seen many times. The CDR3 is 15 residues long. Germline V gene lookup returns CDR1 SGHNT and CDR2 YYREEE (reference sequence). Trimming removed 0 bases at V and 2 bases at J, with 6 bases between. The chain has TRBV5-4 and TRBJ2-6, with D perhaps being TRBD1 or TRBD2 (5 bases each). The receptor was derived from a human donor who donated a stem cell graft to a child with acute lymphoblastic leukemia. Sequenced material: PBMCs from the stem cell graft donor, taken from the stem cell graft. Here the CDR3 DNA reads TGTGCCAGCAGCTTGGGAGGGGCTGGGGCCAACGTCCTGACTTTC. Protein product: CASSLGGAGANVLTF.